This T cell receptor beta chain is drawn from a study of cytomegalovirus exposure and HLA in healthy donors. Study outcomes and limitations: From TCR beta sequences, most subjects' HLA-A and HLA-B alleles were reportedly predicted accurately.

CDR3 length: 17 residues. Trimming left V 4 bases short and J 1 base short, with 19 bases between. CDR1 is LNHNV, CDR2 YYDKDF, per germline (reference sequence). In the PCR, 60 Vbeta and 13 Jbeta primers were used. The method was immunoSEQ multiplex PCR; TCRdb's version includes in-frame clones alone and lacks a portion of them. The sample includes a few hundred thousand clones, approximately 81% seen only once; the top ten take roughly 3.1%. Note on this clone: Its antigen is still unknown.

This chain joins TRBV15 and TRBJ1-1, with D possibly TRBD1 on 6 matching bases. Material: PBMCs. The sequence derives from a man aged 25 to 40 in good health and CMV-seronegative. The CDR3: CATSTYWTRGGNTEAFF. The CDR3 DNA sequence: TGTGCCACCAGCACCTATTGGACGAGGGGGGGGAACACTGAAGCTTTCTTT.